Following are 10 T cell receptor beta chains from one sample sequenced in a study of OX40 agonist ivuxolimab in advanced cancers. Profiling relied on immunoSEQ multiplex PCR, and the TCRdb table lists in-frame clones only, not all of them. Among about 58,000 clones listed, approximately 87% were seen once. The material sequenced was CD4+ or CD8+ T cells sorted from blood, taken in a trial of the OX40 agonist ivuxolimab. These receptors were obtained from an adult with an advanced solid tumor such as melanoma, head and neck, liver or kidney cancer.

Only one count was recorded for this clone. The chain carries TRBV10-3 and TRBJ1-1; 7 nucleotides agree with TRBD1. This CDR3 spans 15 amino acids. The trim removed 0 bases at V and 11 bases at J, leaving 12 bases unmatched. Germline lookup yields CDR1 ENHRY and CDR2 SYGVKD. This CDR3 reads CAISESSAGGREAFF. CDR3 DNA sequence: TGTGCCATCAGTGAGTCGTCCGCAGGGGGTAGAGAGGCTTTCTTT.

The gene calls are TRBV4-2 and TRBJ2-7, with D maybe TRBD1 (5 bases). Between the trimmed V and J ends, which lost 0 bases and 3 bases, there was a span of 12 bases. This CDR3 contains 15 residues. CDR1 LGHNA and CDR2 YNFKEQ come from the germline V gene. For the CDR3, the DNA is TGTGCCAGCAGCCAAGAGGTTAGGGGCCACTACGAGCAGTACTTC. The encoded protein is CASSQEVRGHYEQYF.

This clone was counted a single time. The gene calls are TRBV7-6 and TRBJ2-1, with D possibly TRBD1 on 5 matching bases. The CDR3 sequence is 12 residues long. Germline V gene data show CDR1 as SGHVS and CDR2 as FNYEAQ. V was clipped by 2 bases and J by 9 bases, with 8 bases between them. CDR3 in amino acids: CASSLSGIEQFF. The CDR3 region has the DNA TGTGCCAGCAGCTTATCAGGGATTGAGCAGTTCTTC.

This chain joins TRBV6-5 and TRBJ1-3, with D unresolved. With 0 bases removed from V and 3 bases from J, the gap between germline ends came to 12 bases. Germline assignment: CDR1 MNHEY and CDR2 SVGAGI. The CDR3 covers 16 residues. The CDR3 here is CASSYSITARGNTIYF. Here the CDR3 DNA reads TGTGCCAGCAGTTACTCGATTACAGCGCGTGGAAACACCATATATTTT.

This chain connects TRBV4-2 to TRBJ2-5; maybe TRBD2 (5 bases). V gave up 4 bases and J gave up 4 bases, with 19 bases separating them. The CDR3 contains 16 residues. The germline CDR1 and CDR2 sequences are LGHNA and YNFKEQ. Written as DNA, the CDR3 is TGTGCCAGCAGCCCTTCGAGGGAGTCTATCGGAGAGACCCAGTACTTC. This translates into CASSPSRESIGETQYF.

The chain joins TRBV5-1 to TRBJ1-1, with D possibly matching TRBD1 (5 bases). V lost 2 bases and J lost 4, with 18 bases in between. This CDR3 spans 16 amino acids. The germline gives CDR1 SGHRS, CDR2 YFSETQ. The CDR3: CASSLRDRKSTTEAFF. CDR3 DNA sequence: TGCGCCAGCAGCTTAAGAGACAGAAAATCTACCACTGAAGCTTTCTTT.

This clone appeared once. The V call is TRBV25-1, the J call TRBJ1-4; weak D call: TRBD1 (5 bases). CDR1 is MGHDK, CDR2 SYGVNS, per germline. This CDR3 contains 14 residues. V shed 6 bases and J shed 4 bases, with 12 bases lying between them. In DNA, the CDR3 is TGTGCCAGCAGGGAGACAGCATATAATGAAAAACTGTTTTTT. Translated: CASRETAYNEKLFF.

This chain links TRBV30 with TRBJ1-6; maybe TRBD1 (5 bases). This CDR3 contains 16 residues. Per the germline V gene, CDR1 is GTSNPN and CDR2 is SVGIG (reference sequence). Trimming cost V 1 base and J 7 bases, with 17 bases left between them. The CDR3 protein is CAWSDPQVVGNSPLHF. The CDR3 DNA reads as TGTGCCTGGAGTGACCCACAGGTCGTTGGGAATTCACCCCTCCACTTT.

The genes are TRBV9 and TRBJ2-1; 10 bases match TRBD2. The CDR3 runs 16 residues. The J segment lost 5 bases and the V segment lost 3 bases, leaving 8 bases of the junction unmatched. From germline, CDR1 is SGDLS and CDR2 YYNGEE. CDR3 sequence reads: CASSDTAGGLDNEQFF. The DNA for the CDR3 is TGTGCCAGCAGCGATACAGCGGGGGGGTTAGACAATGAGCAGTTCTTC.

The V and J genes are TRBV6-5 and TRBJ1-3; D unresolved. V lost 4 bases and J 2 bases, leaving 15 bases between the germline ends. CDR1 is MNHEY and CDR2 is SVGAGI in the germline V gene. This CDR3 is built from 16 residues. In nucleotides, the CDR3 is TGTGCCAGCAGTTCTATGGAAGGCGGCACTGGAAACACCATATATTTT. Protein: CASSSMEGGTGNTIYF.